Below, one TCR beta chain is given with its context. This entry comes from a study of sequential checkpoint blockade in melanoma. Across the study: Patients were randomized 1:1 to nivolumab-then-ipilimumab or ipilimumab-then-nivolumab first-line. After both sequences, patients received maintenance nivolumab.

The J segment lost 5 bases and the V segment lost 4 bases, leaving 12 bases of the junction unmatched. The CDR3 sequence is 15 residues long. CDR1 SGHRS and CDR2 YFSETQ come from the germline V gene. Produced via immunoSEQ multiplex PCR; TCRdb's table is partial and in-frame only. The sample carries some 31,000 clones, less than 90% recorded once. Treatment specified: randomized to nivolumab then ipilimumab (arm A) or the reverse (arm B). No patient had prior DNA-damaging chemotherapy. Sorted cells were live CD3+CD8+, lacking CD19 and CD56, from PBMCs. The input for sequencing was CD8+ T cells sorted from blood (inferred from file names), taken from a patient given nivolumab and ipilimumab in sequence. This sequence was found in a human donor with melanoma. The chain recombines TRBV5-1 with TRBJ2-7, with 7 bases that match TRBD1. This CDR3 is CASSTRQGVRNEQYF. CDR3 DNA: TGCGCCAGCAGCACCCGACAGGGTGTACGGAACGAGCAGTACTTC.